Below, 25 T cell receptor beta chains from the same sample are listed, as sequenced in a study of graft-versus-host responses after intestinal transplantation. Assay: immunoSEQ multiplex PCR; the TCRdb copy retains only in-frame clones and omits some. Among under 20,000 clones listed, approximately 95% were seen once. This specimen consisted of PBMCs, obtained 23 days after intestinal transplant. The receptors here all came from a human patient who received an intestinal transplant, so some T cells may come from the graft donor.

The chain recombines TRBV27 with TRBJ2-7; 10 nucleotides align to TRBD1. CDR3 length: 12 amino acids. The germline CDR1 and CDR2 sequences are MNHEY and SMNVEV (reference sequence). After removal of 6 bases from V and 6 bases from J, the junction contained 2 bases not matched to a gene. The CDR3 protein is CASRDRGLEQYF. The CDR3 DNA reads as TGTGCCAGCAGAGACAGGGGGCTCGAGCAGTACTTC.

Remarks on this clone: A read error may produce the germline difference seen at one junction end. Other DNA sequences in this specimen translate into the identical CDR3. The chain links TRBV19 to TRBJ1-1, with D possibly TRBD1 on 5 matching bases. Per germline, CDR1 LNHDA and CDR2 SQIVND (reference sequence). The CDR3 runs to 15 residues. The CDR3 DNA sequence: TGTGCCAGTAGTATAACCGGCAGGGAGAACACTGAGGCTTTCTTT. Amino acid sequence: CASSITGRENTEAFF.

The chain employs TRBV5-4 and TRBJ1-1; TRBD1 agrees at 9 bases. The CDR3 loop spans 13 amino acids. The trim removed 10 bases at V and 0 bases at J, leaving 4 bases unmatched. Germline CDR1 is SGHNT and CDR2 is YYREEE (reference sequence). In nucleotides, the CDR3 is TGTGCCGGACGGACAGGGGTGAACACTGAAGCTTTCTTT. Residues: CAGRTGVNTEAFF.

The chain is built from TRBV5-1 and TRBJ2-4, with D perhaps matching TRBD2 (6 bases). This CDR3 comprises 15 residues. Deletions cut 2 bases from V and 0 bases from J, with 9 bases between. CDR1 is SGHRS and CDR2 is YFSETQ in the germline V gene. CDR3: CASSFGDLAKNIQYF. The DNA for the CDR3 is TGCGCCAGCAGCTTTGGGGACTTAGCCAAAAACATTCAGTACTTC.

This chain uses TRBV7-9 with TRBJ2-5; tentative D call: TRBD1 (6 bases). V was cut by 2 bases and J by 2 bases, with 12 bases left in between. Germline CDR1 SEHNR, CDR2 FQNEAQ (reference sequence). This CDR3 is built from 15 residues. CDR3 amino acids: CASSLIRQGQETQYF. CDR3 nucleotide sequence: TGTGCCAGCAGCTTAATTCGTCAGGGGCAAGAGACCCAGTACTTC.

The V call is TRBV28, the J call TRBJ2-5; 12 bases are shared with TRBD2. The V and J ends lost 1 base and 12 bases, in that order; junction bases with no gene match: 9. The CDR3 covers 15 residues. CDR1 is MDHEN and CDR2 is SYDVKM in the germline V gene. CDR3 in DNA: TGTGCCAGCAGTTTATATCGCCTAGCGGGAGGGCCTGAGTACTTC. The encoded protein is CASSLYRLAGGPEYF.

V and J are TRBV19 and TRBJ1-2; no definite D call. The V end lost 6 bases, the J end lost 0 bases, and 11 bases lay between the germline ends. The CDR3 runs 14 residues. Germline-derived CDR1 and CDR2 are LNHDA and SQIVND (reference sequence). CDR3 in amino acids: CASRMNSPNYGYTF. The CDR3 region has the DNA TGTGCCAGTAGGATGAATTCGCCTAACTATGGCTACACCTTC.

The chain links TRBV7-6 to TRBJ2-3; 10 bases align to TRBD2. V gave up 5 bases and J gave up 0 bases; unmatched junction bases: 14. Germline CDR1 and CDR2: SGHVS and FNYEAQ. This CDR3 spans 19 amino acids. The CDR3 bases are TGTGCCAGCAGCAACTCGCTAGCGGGAGAGAGGGTTAGCACAGATACGCAGTATTTT. The encoded protein is CASSNSLAGERVSTDTQYF.

This clone was detected only once. The chain has TRBV10-3 and TRBJ2-3; D possibly matches TRBD1 or TRBD2 (6 bases each). CDR3 length: 14 residues. Deletions cut 6 bases from V and 3 bases from J, with 13 bases between. Looked up from germline, CDR1 is ENHRY and CDR2 is SYGVKD. CDR3 in DNA: TGTGCCATCAGGGGGGCGGGAATAACAGATACGCAGTATTTT. This sequence encodes CAIRGAGITDTQYF.

The V call is TRBV7-9, the J call TRBJ1-2, with D maybe TRBD1 (6 bases). The CDR3 has 18 residues. Germline V gives CDR1 SEHNR, CDR2 FQNEAQ (reference sequence). The V end lost 4 bases, the J end lost 0 bases, and 21 bases lay between the germline ends. The CDR3 sequence: CASSSRIYGTPANYGYTF. CDR3 DNA: TGTGCCAGCAGCTCTCGGATATACGGGACACCCGCTAACTATGGCTACACCTTC.

This sequence joins TRBV13 and TRBJ2-7; 7 positions match TRBD1. Germline V gene lookup returns CDR1 PRHDT and CDR2 FYEKMQ (reference sequence). V lost 3 bases and J lost 3; bases outside the gene matches: 5. The CDR3 consists of 14 residues. DNA of the CDR3: TGTGCCAGCAGCTTCCGCAGGGGGTACTACGAGCAGTACTTC. It specifies CASSFRRGYYEQYF.

This rearrangement joins TRBV27 to TRBJ2-1; a weak D match, TRBD1 (6 bases). V lost 2 bases, J lost 7 bases, and 24 bases lay in between. Looked up from germline, CDR1 is MNHEY and CDR2 is SMNVEV (reference sequence). CDR3 size: 18 residues. This CDR3 reads CASSLPSGSPLGGNEQFF. In nucleotides, the CDR3 is TGTGCCAGCAGTTTACCGTCCGGGTCCCCTCTAGGGGGTAATGAGCAGTTCTTC.

The chain joins TRBV28 to TRBJ1-1, with D uncertain. The germline V and J ends were trimmed by 1 base and 1 base, with 7 bases remaining between them. Looked up from germline, CDR1 is MDHEN and CDR2 is SYDVKM. The CDR3 sequence is 14 residues long. The CDR3 here is CASSLLHTNTEAFF. CDR3 sequence (DNA): TGTGCCAGCAGTTTATTACACACGAACACTGAAGCTTTCTTT.

V is TRBV5-6 and J is TRBJ2-7; 7 bases are shared with TRBD1. The V and J ends lost 4 bases and 1 base, in that order; junction bases with no gene match: 8. In germline, CDR1 is SGHDT, CDR2 YYEEEE. There are 15 residues in the CDR3. The CDR3 DNA sequence: TGTGCCAGCAGCGCTCCGGGACAGTGGTCCTACGAGCAGTACTTC. As protein: CASSAPGQWSYEQYF.

The CDR3 DNA is TGTGCCAGCAGGGGTGGCGAGCAGTACTTC. Translation gives CASRGGEQYF. The chain carries TRBV6-6 and TRBJ2-7; D is ambiguous. The CDR3 is 10 residues long. The germline V and J ends were trimmed by 6 bases and 6 bases, with 6 bases remaining between them. In germline, CDR1 is MNHNY, CDR2 SVGAGI (reference sequence).

The rearrangement joins TRBV9 to TRBJ1-1; the D is unclear. The CDR3 runs to 13 residues. V shed 3 bases and J shed 11 bases, with 17 bases lying between them. Germline values: CDR1 SGDLS, CDR2 YYNGEE. The CDR3 nucleotides are TGTGCCAGCAGCGCCCGGGAGAGGGCTGTCGCTTTCTTT. Its translation: CASSARERAVAFF.

This clone was seen only once. V is TRBV27 and J is TRBJ2-7, with TRBD2 identical over 7 bases. There are 14 residues in the CDR3. Germline CDR1 and CDR2: MNHEY and SMNVEV (reference sequence). Trimming took 6 bases from V and 0 from J; bases not matched to a gene: 5. CDR3 in DNA: TGTGCCAGCAGCCTTAGCGGGCGCTCCTACGAGCAGTACTTC. It specifies CASSLSGRSYEQYF.

V is TRBV27 and J is TRBJ2-1; D may match TRBD1 or TRBD2 (5 bases each). This CDR3 contains 15 residues. V lost 7 bases, J lost 4 bases, and 17 bases lay in between. In germline, CDR1 is MNHEY, CDR2 SMNVEV (reference sequence). Written as DNA, the CDR3 is TGTGCCAGCACCCCCGAGGGGCCAATATACAATGAGCAGTTCTTC. Its protein is CASTPEGPIYNEQFF.

This rearrangement joins TRBV6-5 to TRBJ2-7; D uncertain. This CDR3 spans 12 amino acids. Germline V gene data show CDR1 as MNHEY and CDR2 as SVGAGI. With 5 bases removed from V and 7 bases from J, the gap between germline ends came to 12 bases. CDR3 sequence reads: CASSELAREQYF. Written as DNA, the CDR3 is TGTGCCAGCAGTGAATTGGCCCGGGAGCAGTACTTC.

The chain uses TRBV16 and TRBJ1-1; D perhaps matches TRBD1 (5 bases). V shed 1 base and J shed 3 bases, with 9 bases lying between them. The CDR3 is 14 amino acids. Per the germline V gene, CDR1 is KGHSY and CDR2 is FQNENV. CDR3 in amino acids: CASSQWQQDTEAFF. DNA for the CDR3: TGTGCCAGCAGCCAATGGCAACAGGACACTGAAGCTTTCTTT.

The chain couples TRBV5-6 to TRBJ1-1; D is ambiguous. This CDR3 comprises 12 residues. The V and J ends lost 0 bases and 6 bases respectively, with 6 bases between them. Germline V gene sequence: CDR1 SGHDT, CDR2 YYEEEE. CDR3 coding DNA: TGTGCCAGCAGCTTGGAGCTAGCTGAAGCTTTCTTT. It translates to CASSLELAEAFF.

The CDR3 nucleotides read TGTGCCAGCAGCTCTGGACAGCAAGAGACCCAGTACTTC. Encoded protein: CASSSGQQETQYF. V is TRBV13 and J is TRBJ2-5; a possible D gene is TRBD1 (6 bases). The CDR3 loop spans 13 amino acids. In germline, CDR1 is PRHDT, CDR2 FYEKMQ (reference sequence). Trimming removed 4 bases at V and 2 bases at J, with 8 bases between.

J is TRBJ2-1 and V is TRBV5-5; D gene ambiguous. Per the germline V gene, CDR1 is SGHKS and CDR2 is YYEKEE (reference sequence). The V and J ends lost 5 bases and 6 bases respectively, with 12 bases between them. The CDR3 has 13 residues. DNA for the CDR3: TGTGCCAGCAGTACCCCGAATGTCAATGAGCAGTTCTTC. The encoded protein is CASSTPNVNEQFF.

The chain joins TRBV19 to TRBJ2-1; TRBD2 matches 12 bases. Germline V lookup: CDR1 LNHDA, CDR2 SQIVND (reference sequence). The CDR3 is 17 residues long. With 6 bases clipped from V and 4 bases from J, the junction kept 10 bases outside the gene matches. The CDR3 is CASSAPASGRGYNEQFF. The CDR3 coding sequence is TGTGCCAGTAGCGCCCCAGCTAGCGGGAGGGGGTACAATGAGCAGTTCTTC.

This chain's CDR3 is CASSLTGYHEQYF. Here the CDR3 DNA reads TGTGCCAGCAGTTTAACCGGGTATCACGAGCAGTACTTC. The chain recombines TRBV27 with TRBJ2-7; D not resolved. Germline CDR1 is MNHEY and CDR2 is SMNVEV (reference sequence). The length of the CDR3 is 13 residues. Deletions cut 2 bases from V and 5 bases from J, with 10 bases between.